The rows below give T cell receptor beta chains drawn from one sample of a study of T cells expressing NK-cell markers. TCRdb reanalyzed the 5' RACE reads, giving one entry per CDR3 protein sequence and no DNA. The ten most abundant clones cover about 3.6% of a sample with a few hundred thousand distinct CDR3 sequences. Sequenced input: blood T cells: a sorted CD56 or NKG2C T cell subset, CD4+ or CD8+ T cells, or bulk PBMC T cells (not recorded which). The receptors derive from a man younger than 35 in good health. Both conserved end residues are part of each CDR3. Each record gives: CDR3 protein, J gene, V gene.

CDR3aa: CSPRGLPSYEQYF
j_gene: TRBJ2-7
v_gene: TRBV20-1

CDR3aa: CASSLDSALLAKNIQYF
j_gene: TRBJ2-4
v_gene: TRBV12-3/TRBV12-4

CDR3aa: CAISVGRRGRDEQFF
j_gene: TRBJ2-1
v_gene: TRBV10-3

CDR3aa: CASSLVLGFLETQYF
j_gene: TRBJ2-5
v_gene: TRBV12-3/TRBV12-4

CDR3aa: CASSLAGQGARDEQFF
j_gene: TRBJ2-1
v_gene: TRBV5-6

CDR3aa: CSAEVGTGVDYGYTF
j_gene: TRBJ1-2
v_gene: TRBV20-1

CDR3aa: CASSSRLAGAADTQYF
j_gene: TRBJ2-3
v_gene: TRBV27

CDR3aa: CSVGLAGGYNEQFF
j_gene: TRBJ2-1
v_gene: TRBV29-1

CDR3aa: CASSLVDSRVREAFF
j_gene: TRBJ1-1
v_gene: TRBV11-2

CDR3aa: CASSGPGLEGGIQYF
j_gene: TRBJ2-4
v_gene: TRBV2

CDR3aa: CASSLRDWELFF
j_gene: TRBJ2-2
v_gene: TRBV3-1

CDR3aa: CASSVDPLAGASDTQYF
j_gene: TRBJ2-3
v_gene: TRBV9

CDR3aa: CSVRQREGREQFF
j_gene: TRBJ2-1
v_gene: TRBV29-1

CDR3aa: CASSQVREQFF
j_gene: TRBJ2-1
v_gene: TRBV3-1

CDR3aa: CASSAGRGNQPQHF
j_gene: TRBJ1-5
v_gene: TRBV27

CDR3aa: CASSPGLAFYEQYF
j_gene: TRBJ2-7
v_gene: TRBV6-2/TRBV6-3

CDR3aa: CASSPGAWGSGELFF
j_gene: TRBJ2-2
v_gene: TRBV28

CDR3aa: CASSTTGDAYYNEQFF
j_gene: TRBJ2-1
v_gene: TRBV19

CDR3aa: CASSLGAPAIQETQYF
j_gene: TRBJ2-5
v_gene: TRBV7-8

CDR3aa: CSAREWGDDQPQHF
j_gene: TRBJ1-5
v_gene: TRBV29-1

CDR3aa: CASSPTGVNEQYF
j_gene: TRBJ2-7
v_gene: TRBV3-1

CDR3aa: CAWSPRTTEAFF
j_gene: TRBJ1-1
v_gene: TRBV30

CDR3aa: CSVDPRAGAGYNEQFF
j_gene: TRBJ2-1
v_gene: TRBV29-1

CDR3aa: CASSLVTSGKYQETQYF
j_gene: TRBJ2-5
v_gene: TRBV5-1

CDR3aa: CASSLLARRDYNEQFF
j_gene: TRBJ2-1
v_gene: TRBV5-1

CDR3aa: CATSDFSFGGGDTGELFF
j_gene: TRBJ2-2
v_gene: TRBV24-1

CDR3aa: CASSLSRGVGTNEKLFF
j_gene: TRBJ1-4
v_gene: TRBV27

CDR3aa: CASSLGGSGRFRRTDTQYF
j_gene: TRBJ2-3
v_gene: TRBV11-2

CDR3aa: CASRRREIEETQYF
j_gene: TRBJ2-5
v_gene: TRBV12-3/TRBV12-4

CDR3aa: CASSVVHQGGTEAFF
j_gene: TRBJ1-1
v_gene: TRBV9

CDR3aa: CASSRGIEAFF
j_gene: TRBJ1-1
v_gene: TRBV16

CDR3aa: CASSYSVQGSRLAGGTDTQYF
j_gene: TRBJ2-3
v_gene: TRBV6-2/TRBV6-3

CDR3aa: CASSPGLAGPLYYEQYF
j_gene: TRBJ2-7
v_gene: TRBV7-2

CDR3aa: CSAIPPGRKYNEQFF
j_gene: TRBJ2-1
v_gene: TRBV20-1

CDR3aa: CSARVPISEAKNIQYF
j_gene: TRBJ2-4
v_gene: TRBV20-1

CDR3aa: CASSTPGRPDTQYF
j_gene: TRBJ2-3
v_gene: TRBV5-5

CDR3aa: CASSYGGEPGGRLEQFF
j_gene: TRBJ2-1
v_gene: TRBV6-5

CDR3aa: CASTPPGYALEQYF
j_gene: TRBJ2-7
v_gene: TRBV7-6

CDR3aa: CATSIAVTGELFF
j_gene: TRBJ2-2
v_gene: TRBV24-1

CDR3aa: CASSSPWDFHNEQFF
j_gene: TRBJ2-1
v_gene: TRBV27

CDR3aa: CASSFQGGAGGYTF
j_gene: TRBJ1-2
v_gene: TRBV12-3/TRBV12-4

CDR3aa: CASSFRLAGEQYF
j_gene: TRBJ2-7
v_gene: TRBV27

CDR3aa: CALQYQETQYF
j_gene: TRBJ2-5
v_gene: TRBV7-9

CDR3aa: CASSLPQGRLSTDTQYF
j_gene: TRBJ2-3
v_gene: TRBV12-3/TRBV12-4

CDR3aa: CASRGVGTAGKLFF
j_gene: TRBJ1-4
v_gene: TRBV27

CDR3aa: CATSDTGTAGADTQYF
j_gene: TRBJ2-3
v_gene: TRBV24-1

CDR3aa: CSVEDRTGTFTQPQHF
j_gene: TRBJ1-5
v_gene: TRBV29-1

CDR3aa: CASSQLAGGATDTQYF
j_gene: TRBJ2-3
v_gene: TRBV19

CDR3aa: CASSNLAAQETQYF
j_gene: TRBJ2-5
v_gene: TRBV7-9

CDR3aa: CASCPDSTTYEQYF
j_gene: TRBJ2-7
v_gene: TRBV11-1

CDR3aa: CSVDPGQGAADTQYF
j_gene: TRBJ2-3
v_gene: TRBV29-1

CDR3aa: CASSPALGQETQYF
j_gene: TRBJ2-5
v_gene: TRBV5-1

CDR3aa: CASYRGPNQPQHF
j_gene: TRBJ1-5
v_gene: TRBV12-3/TRBV12-4